This TCR beta chain came from a study of cytomegalovirus exposure and HLA in healthy donors. Overall study findings and caveats: High specificity and sensitivity for cytomegalovirus status were reported for the classifier.

The donors were part of the approximately 130-subject validation cohort, which stood apart from the roughly 680-subject first cohort. CDR3 length equals 15 residues. Per the germline V gene, CDR1 is SGHRS and CDR2 is YFSETQ. Trimming took 0 bases from V and 5 from J, leaving 14 bases between them. This clone was seen a single time. Its antigen is currently unknown. Profiling relied on immunoSEQ multiplex PCR, and the TCRdb table lists in-frame clones only, not all of them. Of fewer than 300,000 clones in the sample, around 87% were seen once. Sequencing was carried out using PBMCs. The V gene is TRBV5-1, the J gene TRBJ2-5, with D tentatively TRBD1 (5 bases). The clonotype was recovered from a young woman in good health and CMV-seronegative. This CDR3 reads CASSLDRARAETQYF. The DNA of the CDR3 is TGCGCCAGCAGCTTGGATAGGGCCAGGGCCGAGACCCAGTACTTC.